The 12 T cell receptor beta chains reported below all come from one sample, sequenced in a study of cytomegalovirus exposure and HLA in healthy donors. It was with 60 Vbeta and 13 Jbeta primers that the PCR ran. Here immunoSEQ multiplex PCR was the method, and the copy in TCRdb shows in-frame clones only, minus some. The sample records 150,000 to 200,000 clones, 65% to 80% being singletons. Sequenced material: PBMCs. Receptors were obtained from a woman aged 40 to 55 in good health and CMV-seronegative.

The chain carries TRBV9 and TRBJ2-7, with D perhaps TRBD1 (6 bases). Germline V lookup: CDR1 SGDLS, CDR2 YYNGEE. CDR3 size: 14 residues. Deletions cut 4 bases from V and 7 bases from J, with 18 bases between. The CDR3 DNA sequence: TGTGCCAGCAGCACCCGGGACACTATGGGAGAGCAGTACTTC. Protein product: CASSTRDTMGEQYF.

This rearrangement joins TRBV10-3 to TRBJ1-1, with a possible D match to TRBD1 (5 bases). The CDR3 has 15 residues. V gave up 3 bases and J gave up 5 bases, with 16 bases separating them. The germline gives CDR1 ENHRY, CDR2 SYGVKD. The CDR3: CAISELGRAPTEAFF. In DNA form, the CDR3 reads TGTGCCATCAGTGAACTCGGCAGGGCTCCAACTGAAGCTTTCTTT.

The rearrangement links TRBV5-6 to TRBJ2-7; 7 bases fit TRBD1. This CDR3 has 14 residues. The J segment lost 5 bases and the V segment lost 0 bases, leaving 5 bases of the junction unmatched. Looked up from germline, CDR1 is SGHDT and CDR2 is YYEEEE. The CDR3 protein is CASSLVQGNHEQYF. The CDR3 DNA sequence: TGTGCCAGCAGCTTGGTACAGGGGAACCACGAGCAGTACTTC.

V gene TRBV11-1 combines with J gene TRBJ2-3, with a possible D match to TRBD2 (6 bases). Germline V gene sequence: CDR1 SGHAT, CDR2 FQDESV (reference sequence). Trimming pared 1 base from V and 4 bases from J, leaving 15 bases between. The CDR3 contains 16 residues. DNA for the CDR3: TGTGCCAGCAGCTTAGAGCGGGTCGGTGGGGCAGATACGCAGTATTTT. Protein product: CASSLERVGGADTQYF. The entire variable domain, with the rest obtained from reference TRBV11-1 and TRBJ2-3, is as follows: EAEVAQSPRYKITEKSQAVAFWCDPISGHATLYWYRQILGQGPELLVQFQDESVVDDSQLPKDRFSAERLKGVDSTLKIQPAELGDSAMYLCASSLERVGGADTQYFGPGTRLTVL.

The genes are TRBV7-9 and TRBJ1-2; 8 bases line up with TRBD1. The J segment lost 3 bases and the V segment lost 5 bases, leaving 8 bases of the junction unmatched. The germline gives CDR1 SEHNR, CDR2 FQNEAQ (reference sequence). The CDR3 length is 15 residues. The CDR3 reads CASSPAAGGYYGYTF. CDR3 nucleotides: TGTGCCAGCAGCCCCGCGGCAGGGGGCTACTATGGCTACACCTTC.

In the case of this clone: One junction end does not reproduce the germline sequence, and a read error may be involved. The chain joins TRBV28 to TRBJ2-3; 11 bases align to TRBD2. The CDR3 sequence is 14 residues long. Germline V gene lookup returns CDR1 MDHEN and CDR2 SYDVKM. CDR3: CASTSLLAGDAQYF. CDR3 in DNA: TGTGCCAGCACCTCCTTACTAGCGGGAGATGCGCAGTATTTT.

J is TRBJ1-3 and V is TRBV30; a possible D gene is TRBD1 (5 bases). The V end lost 0 bases, the J end lost 0 bases, and 12 bases lay between the germline ends. CDR3 length: 16 amino acids. CDR1 and CDR2 from the germline V gene are GTSNPN and SVGIG (reference sequence). In DNA form, the CDR3 reads TGTGCCTGGAGTGTCCCGGGGGGGAGCTCTGGAAACACCATATATTTT. Its translation is CAWSVPGGSSGNTIYF.

The chain links TRBV2 to TRBJ1-5, with 9 bases that match TRBD1. This CDR3 is 14 amino acids long. The germline gives CDR1 SNHLY, CDR2 FYNNEI. Trimming cost V 6 bases and J 4 bases; bases outside gene matches: 4. CDR3 DNA: TGTGCCAGCAGGAAAGACAGGGGGAATCAGCCCCAGCATTTT. This translates into CASRKDRGNQPQHF.

This chain links TRBV4-1 with TRBJ2-1, with 11 bases identical to TRBD2. This CDR3 has 16 residues. CDR1 MGHRA and CDR2 YSYEKL come from the germline V gene. Germline trimming cut 5 bases from V and 4 bases from J; bases unmatched to any gene: 7. The CDR3 DNA reads as TGCGCCAGCAGCGAATCTAGCGGGAGGACTTACAATGAGCAGTTCTTC. This gives the protein CASSESSGRTYNEQFF.

For the CDR3, the DNA is TGTGCCAGCAGCGCCCTAGCGGGAGGGCGGGAGCAGTACTTC. Translation: CASSALAGGREQYF. V gene TRBV25-1 combines with J gene TRBJ2-7; TRBD2 matches at 12 bases. V was clipped by 6 bases and J by 7 bases; unmatched bases: 7. The CDR3 is made up of 14 amino acids. Per the germline V gene, CDR1 is MGHDK and CDR2 is SYGVNS.

The chain carries TRBV29-1 and TRBJ2-5; tentatively, D is TRBD2 (5 bases). The DNA end favors TRBJ2-7, so the J call may be wrong. The CDR3 consists of 12 residues. Germline V gene sequence: CDR1 SQVTM, CDR2 ANQGSEA. The CDR3 region is CSVEREGAEQYF. Written as DNA, the CDR3 is TGCAGCGTTGAACGTGAGGGCGCCGAGCAGTACTTC.

The chain combines TRBV5-1 with TRBJ1-1; D perhaps matches TRBD1 (5 bases). This CDR3 is 19 amino acids long. CDR1 SGHRS and CDR2 YFSETQ come from the germline V gene. The V end was cut by 0 bases, the J end by 0 bases, with 21 bases between. The CDR3 spells CASSLGGNRRGGVNTEAFF. The CDR3 coding sequence is TGCGCCAGCAGCTTGGGGGGGAATCGGAGGGGCGGCGTGAACACTGAAGCTTTCTTT.